These 2 T cell receptor beta chains were all obtained from the same sample, sequenced in a study of regulatory T cells in long-lasting Graves disease. Specified time point: newly diagnosed GD, antithyroid drugs for less than 3 months. Preparation of the TCR library used RNA extracted from PBMCs. Library construction for TCR beta used iRepertoire HTBI primers and Arm-PCR of CDR3 regions. TCRdb used MiXCR to reprocess the multiplex PCR reads, holding one entry per CDR3 protein. The sample yields some 350,000 distinct CDR3 sequences, 15% to 20% seen once. These same data were also listed under a study on T cells in Graves' hyperthyroidism and ophthalmopathy.

This specimen consisted of peripheral blood mononuclear cells (PBMCs), obtained at new diagnosis, from a patient treated with antithyroid drugs. These receptors were obtained from a woman aged 18-29 years with Graves disease.

This clonotype was seen many times. This rearrangement joins TRBV7-9 to TRBJ2-7; 10 bases fit TRBD2. J lost 0 bases, V lost 5 bases, and 7 bases had no gene match. Germline V gene data show CDR1 as SEHNR and CDR2 as FQNEAQ (reference sequence). The CDR3 runs to 16 residues. DNA for the CDR3: TGTGCCAGCAGCCCCACCGGGACTAGCGCCTCCTACGAGCAGTACTTC. Translated, it gives CASSPTGTSASYEQYF.

Only a few counts were recorded for this clonotype. The chain couples TRBV29-1 to TRBJ2-3; 7 nucleotides agree with TRBD2. V lost 7 bases and J lost 1; bases outside the gene matches: 5. In germline, CDR1 is SQVTM, CDR2 ANQGSEA. This CDR3 comprises 13 residues. CDR3 sequence (DNA): TGCAGCGCTAACGCGGGGGGCACAGATACGCAGTATTTT. Its translation: CSANAGGTDTQYF.